This entry lists 22 T cell receptor beta chains sequenced from one sample in a study of T cell changes during pregnancy in multiple sclerosis. The assay was immunoSEQ multiplex PCR, and TCRdb's table has in-frame clones only and misses some. This sample has 35,000 to 50,000 clones; around 90% occur once, and the top ten carry roughly 1.4%. Source material: PBMCs (not recorded whether the cells were cultured). These receptor sequences come from a female donor with multiple sclerosis, enrolled in a pregnancy study.

This chain connects TRBV4-1 to TRBJ1-5; D is perhaps TRBD1 (6 bases). This CDR3 is 15 amino acids long. Trimming took 2 bases from V and 4 from J, leaving 12 bases between them. CDR1 and CDR2 from the germline V gene are MGHRA and YSYEKL. The DNA for the CDR3 is TGCGCCAGCAGCCAAAATGACAGGCCAAATCAGCCCCAGCATTTT. Translated: CASSQNDRPNQPQHF.

The genes are TRBV6-4 and TRBJ2-2; 12 bases map to TRBD2. In germline, CDR1 is MRHNA, CDR2 SNTAGT. CDR3 length: 15 amino acids. V lost 5 bases, J lost 6 bases, and 4 bases stayed unmatched. CDR3 sequence: CASSRRLAGAGELFF. CDR3 coding DNA: TGTGCCAGCAGTCGACGACTAGCGGGAGCCGGGGAGCTGTTTTTT.

The chain joins TRBV30 to TRBJ1-1, with D tentatively TRBD1 (6 bases). Germline V gene sequence: CDR1 GTSNPN, CDR2 SVGIG (reference sequence). Deletions cut 5 bases from V and 4 bases from J, with 11 bases between. The CDR3 extends over 12 amino acids. The CDR3 sequence is CAWATGTTEAFF. CDR3 DNA sequence: TGTGCCTGGGCTACAGGGACCACTGAAGCTTTCTTT.

The chain employs TRBV28 and TRBJ1-2; 8 bases map to TRBD1. V was pared by 2 bases and J by 7 bases, with 6 bases of the junction left unmatched. The CDR3 spans 14 residues. Germline CDR1 reads MDHEN; CDR2 reads SYDVKM. CDR3 bases: TGTGCCAGCAGTTTAACGGGGCAGGGGGCTGGCTACACCTTC. It translates to CASSLTGQGAGYTF.

V is TRBV5-6 and J is TRBJ2-2, with D perhaps matching TRBD1 or TRBD2 (5 bases each). Between the trimmed V and J ends, which lost 4 bases and 9 bases, there was a span of 10 bases. Looked up from germline, CDR1 is SGHDT and CDR2 is YYEEEE. The length of the CDR3 is 12 residues. CDR3 nucleotide sequence: TGTGCCAGCAGCATCGGGGCCCGGGAGCTGTTTTTT. Translating it yields CASSIGARELFF.

This chain links TRBV9 with TRBJ2-2; 14 bases map to TRBD2. The CDR3 sequence is 16 residues long. Germline values: CDR1 SGDLS, CDR2 YYNGEE. The junction had 3 bases not matched to a gene; V was cut back by 3 bases and J by 5 bases. In DNA, the CDR3 is TGTGCCAGCAGCGCGGGACTAGCGGGAGTTACCGGGGAGCTGTTTTTT. Translating gives CASSAGLAGVTGELFF.

The chain recombines TRBV10-3 with TRBJ2-7; 7 bases align to TRBD2. The CDR3 is 15 residues long. Germline V gene sequence: CDR1 ENHRY, CDR2 SYGVKD. V dropped 6 bases and J dropped 4; count of bases not matched to a gene: 12. As DNA, the CDR3 is TGTGCCATCAGCCCCCCGGGAGGATCCGATTACGAGCAGTACTTC. Protein product: CAISPPGGSDYEQYF.

J is TRBJ1-3 and V is TRBV5-6, with a possible D match to TRBD1 (5 bases). The length of the CDR3 is 15 residues. The V end lost 4 bases, the J end lost 0 bases, and 11 bases lay between the germline ends. Germline V gene sequence: CDR1 SGHDT, CDR2 YYEEEE. CDR3 sequence (DNA): TGTGCCAGCAGCGGGGGAGGGTACTCTGGAAACACCATATATTTT. Amino acids: CASSGGGYSGNTIYF.

V and J are TRBV28 and TRBJ2-2; a weak D match, TRBD1 (6 bases). Trimming removed 10 bases from V and 1 base from J, with 10 bases in between. The CDR3 sequence is 13 residues long. Germline values: CDR1 MDHEN, CDR2 SYDVKM. The CDR3 sequence is CATTDRNTGELFF. The CDR3 bases are TGTGCCACCACGGACAGGAACACCGGGGAGCTGTTTTTT.

DNA for the CDR3: TGTGCCAGCAGTTTAACCTCGGGACTCCACCAGTACGTCCTGACTTTC. It translates to CASSLTSGLHQYVLTF. The chain joins TRBV27 to TRBJ2-6; possible D gene TRBD2, 6 bases. Germline V lookup: CDR1 MNHEY, CDR2 SMNVEV (reference sequence). The CDR3 spans 16 residues. Trimming took off 2 bases at V and 11 bases at J, with 19 bases between the two ends.

The rearrangement links TRBV4-2 to TRBJ1-5; tentatively, D is TRBD1 (5 bases). The germline gives CDR1 LGHNA, CDR2 YNFKEQ. V lost 0 bases and J 0 bases, leaving 15 bases between the germline ends. This CDR3 is 18 amino acids long. CDR3: CASSQDVGDGLSNQPQHF. CDR3 sequence (DNA): TGTGCCAGCAGCCAAGATGTGGGGGACGGACTTAGCAATCAGCCCCAGCATTTT.

The DNA for the CDR3 is TGTGCCAGCAGCTTAGCGGTAGGGCAGCCTACGCAGTTCTTC. Protein product: CASSLAVGQPTQFF. The V call is TRBV7-9, the J call TRBJ2-1; D remains ambiguous. V dropped 0 bases and J dropped 12 bases, with 15 bases sitting between them. In germline, CDR1 is SEHNR, CDR2 FQNEAQ (reference sequence). CDR3 length: 14 amino acids.

The CDR3 DNA reads as TGTGCCATCAGTGTTCAACAGGGGTATATTGGCTACACCTTC. Amino acids: CAISVQQGYIGYTF. V gene TRBV10-3 combines with J gene TRBJ1-2, with 7 nucleotides matching TRBD1. The V segment lost 4 bases and the J segment 7 bases; nucleotides outside the gene matches: 9. Germline CDR1 and CDR2: ENHRY and SYGVKD. This CDR3 has 14 amino acids.

The rearrangement joins TRBV30 to TRBJ2-5; 13 bases map to TRBD2. The CDR3 totals 15 residues. The germline V gene has CDR1 GTSNPN and CDR2 SVGIG (reference sequence). V gave up 0 bases and J gave up 5 bases; unmatched junction bases: 3. The CDR3 DNA reads TGTGCCTGGAGTGTAGGACTAGCGGGAGTTGAGACCCAGTACTTC. Protein: CAWSVGLAGVETQYF.

The chain carries TRBV4-1 and TRBJ2-7, with 8 bases matching TRBD1. Germline assignment: CDR1 MGHRA and CDR2 YSYEKL. The CDR3 totals 15 residues. V shed 4 bases and J 4 bases; nucleotides not matched to a gene: 9. CDR3 DNA sequence: TGCGCCAGCAGCCCTCACACGGGACAGGAGTACGAGCAGTACTTC. Protein: CASSPHTGQEYEQYF.

This sequence joins TRBV29-1 and TRBJ2-3, with 9 bases matching TRBD2. In germline, CDR1 is SQVTM, CDR2 ANQGSEA. The V gene end was trimmed by 2 bases and the J gene end by 4 bases; junction bases not matched to a gene: 10. The CDR3 has 16 amino acids. CDR3 DNA: TGCAGCGTTGAACTGCGACTAGCGGTTATAGCAGATACGCAGTATTTT. It specifies CSVELRLAVIADTQYF.

This chain joins TRBV5-6 and TRBJ1-5; D uncertain. Germline V CDR1 and CDR2: SGHDT, YYEEEE. Trimming cost V 3 bases and J 2 bases, with 15 bases left between them. The CDR3 sequence is 16 residues long. The CDR3 region is CASSSRGGGRNQPQHF. As DNA, the CDR3 is TGTGCCAGCAGCTCCCGAGGTGGAGGACGCAATCAGCCCCAGCATTTT.

The chain carries TRBV21-1 and TRBJ1-1; TRBD1 was called by the table and not checked on the DNA. TRBV21-1 is a known pseudogene. This CDR3 spans 13 amino acids. In DNA, the CDR3 is TGTGCCAGCAGCGGGGACATGAACACTGAAGCTTTCTTT. It specifies CASSGDMNTEAFF.

This chain joins TRBV6-5 and TRBJ1-4; TRBD1 might be the D (6 bases). The CDR3 spans 14 residues. V was trimmed by 11 bases and J by 4 bases, leaving 17 bases between them. In germline, CDR1 is MNHEY, CDR2 SVGAGI. The chain's CDR3 is CAASHTGNNEKLFF. The CDR3 nucleotides are TGTGCCGCCTCCCATACAGGGAATAATGAAAAACTGTTTTTT.

The chain employs TRBV2 and TRBJ1-2; D not certain. This CDR3 is 12 amino acids long. Trimming removed 7 bases from V and 6 bases from J, with 12 bases in between. Germline assignment: CDR1 SNHLY and CDR2 FYNNEI. CDR3 nucleotides: TGTGCCAGCAAACTCCGACTGGATGGCTACACCTTC. Protein sequence: CASKLRLDGYTF.

This chain uses TRBV9 with TRBJ1-1; D is ambiguous. Trimming left V 4 bases short and J 4 bases short, with 14 bases between. The CDR3 is made up of 14 amino acids. Germline CDR1 is SGDLS and CDR2 is YYNGEE. CDR3 residues: CASSPDGSGTEAFF. The CDR3 region has the DNA TGTGCCAGCAGCCCAGACGGGAGTGGCACTGAAGCTTTCTTT.

As DNA, the CDR3 is TGTGCCAGCTCACCACCCCCGACTGACAGTGGCACTGAAGCTTTCTTT. It codes for CASSPPPTDSGTEAFF. The V call is TRBV18, the J call TRBJ1-1; D perhaps matches TRBD1 (5 bases). V gave up 0 bases and J gave up 4 bases, with 15 bases separating them. CDR1 and CDR2 from the germline V gene are KGHSH and LQKENI. The CDR3 spans 16 residues.